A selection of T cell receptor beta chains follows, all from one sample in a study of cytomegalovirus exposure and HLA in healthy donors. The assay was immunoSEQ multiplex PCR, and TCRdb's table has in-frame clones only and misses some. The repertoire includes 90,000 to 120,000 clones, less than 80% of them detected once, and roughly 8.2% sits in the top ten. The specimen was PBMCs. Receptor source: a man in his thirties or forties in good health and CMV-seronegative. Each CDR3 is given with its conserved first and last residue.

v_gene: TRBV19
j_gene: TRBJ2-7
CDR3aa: CASSMGGAATYEQYF

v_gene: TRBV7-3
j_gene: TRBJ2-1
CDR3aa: CASSLRDPNNEQFF

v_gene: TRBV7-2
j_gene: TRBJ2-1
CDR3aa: CASSFGQGGNEQFF

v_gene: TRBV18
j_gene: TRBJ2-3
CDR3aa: CASSPPATPVDTQYF

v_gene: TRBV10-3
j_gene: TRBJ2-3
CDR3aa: CAISKSPSGGAVIGQYF

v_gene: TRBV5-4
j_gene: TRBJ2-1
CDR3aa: CASSLPPDNEQFF

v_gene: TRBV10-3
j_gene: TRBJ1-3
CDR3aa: CANRQDPSADTIYF

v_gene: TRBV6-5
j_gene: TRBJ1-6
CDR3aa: CASSLKGFGNSPLHF

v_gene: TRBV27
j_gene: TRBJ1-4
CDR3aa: CASSLWRNEKLFF

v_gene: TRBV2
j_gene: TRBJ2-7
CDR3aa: CASRRGWGGSYEQYF

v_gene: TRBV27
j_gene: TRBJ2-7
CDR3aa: CASSPRTGTGEQYF